The clone carrying this TCR beta chain was observed many times. The length of the CDR3 is 13 residues. With 5 bases removed from V and 5 bases from J, the gap between germline ends came to 12 bases. The sample comes from a study of regulatory T cells in long-lasting Graves disease. Specified time point: persistent/refractory GD, antithyroid drugs over 5 years with positive TRAb. RNA from PBMCs was the source of the TCR library. Arm-PCR of CDR3 regions with iRepertoire HTBI primers generated TCR beta libraries. TCRdb redid the calling of the multiplex PCR reads with MiXCR, one entry per CDR3 protein. The sample comprises 300,000 to 500,000 distinct CDR3 sequences, around 21% of which are singletons, and 20% to 25% rests with the top ten.

The receptor was isolated from a female donor with Graves disease. The specimen was peripheral blood mononuclear cells (PBMCs), collected when the disease was refractory, from a patient treated with antithyroid drugs. The J gene is TRBJ2-5, the V gene TRBV12-3 or TRBV12-4, with no clear D. The CDR3 region has the DNA TGTGCCAGCAGTGTGACACTGATGGAGACCCAGTACTTC. Its translation is CASSVTLMETQYF.